The 16 T cell receptor beta chains reported below all come from one sample, sequenced in a study of PD-1 blockade in classical Hodgkin lymphoma. As to time point: newly diagnosed, previously untreated cHL patient sample. Assay: immunoSEQ multiplex PCR; the TCRdb copy retains only in-frame clones and omits some. This sample carries 20,000 to 25,000 clones, around 94% of them seen once, and the ten largest clones take nearly 5.5%. Sequencing input: peripheral blood mononuclear cells (PBMCs). These receptors were taken from a human donor with classical Hodgkin lymphoma.

V is TRBV4-3 and J is TRBJ2-1, with D hard to call. The CDR3 is 16 amino acids. The V gene lost 0 bases and the J gene lost 4 bases, with 13 bases spanning the gap. The V gene's germline CDR1 is LGHNA and CDR2 YSLEER. The CDR3 loop reads CASSQDWGSFYNEQFF. In nucleotides, the CDR3 is TGCGCCAGCAGCCAAGATTGGGGTAGTTTTTACAATGAGCAGTTCTTC.

The chain joins TRBV7-2 to TRBJ1-2; no definite D call. The CDR3 covers 13 residues. Trimming removed 1 base from V and 2 bases from J, with 5 bases in between. Per germline, CDR1 SGHTA and CDR2 FQGNSA. CDR3 sequence reads: CASSLVQNYGYTF. The CDR3 nucleotides read TGTGCCAGCAGCTTAGTACAGAACTATGGCTACACCTTC.

The chain has TRBV28 and TRBJ2-1, with unresolved D. V gave up 3 bases and J gave up 2 bases, with 8 bases separating them. Germline-derived CDR1 and CDR2 are MDHEN and SYDVKM. The CDR3 spans 14 residues. CDR3 DNA: TGTGCCAGCAGTTTGCCACAGCCCTACAATGAGCAGTTCTTC. Residues: CASSLPQPYNEQFF.

The J gene is TRBJ1-2, the V gene TRBV30; TRBD1 might be the D (5 bases). The germline CDR1 and CDR2 sequences are GTSNPN and SVGIG (reference sequence). The V gene lost 4 bases and the J gene lost 1 base, with 13 bases spanning the gap. This CDR3 is built from 14 residues. The CDR3: CAWTQKGDNYGYTF. DNA of the CDR3: TGTGCCTGGACTCAAAAAGGGGATAACTATGGCTACACCTTC.

The V gene is TRBV7-9, the J gene TRBJ2-3, with 12 bases identical to TRBD2. Germline CDR1 SEHNR, CDR2 FQNEAQ (reference sequence). CDR3 length: 17 amino acids. The junction had 4 bases not matched to a gene; V was cut back by 3 bases and J by 0 bases. CDR3 sequence reads: CASSFGLAGRSTDTQYF. CDR3 sequence (DNA): TGTGCCAGCAGCTTTGGACTAGCGGGGAGAAGCACAGATACGCAGTATTTT.

This clone is a singleton in its sample. This chain uses TRBV5-7 with TRBJ2-3, with 7 nucleotides matching TRBD2. TRBV5-7 is an ORF; its function is uncertain. The V and J ends lost 3 bases and 2 bases, in that order; junction bases with no gene match: 12. The CDR3 has 17 amino acids. The CDR3 coding sequence is TGTGCCAGCAGCTGGGGGGGGAACTACCTGAACACAGATACGCAGTATTTT. Residues: CASSWGGNYLNTDTQYF.

The chain has TRBV11-3 and TRBJ2-3; the D gene is possibly TRBD2 (6 bases). In germline, CDR1 is SGHNT, CDR2 YENEEA. The V and J ends lost 0 bases and 5 bases respectively, with 12 bases between them. This CDR3 has 15 residues. CDR3 sequence (DNA): TGTGCCAGCAGCTTAGATGCGGGGATGGTAGATACGCAGTATTTT. It specifies CASSLDAGMVDTQYF.

The chain couples TRBV7-8 to TRBJ1-5; D is possibly TRBD1 (5 bases). This CDR3 is built from 13 residues. The ends were cut back, 4 bases at V and 5 bases at J, with 9 bases in the middle. Germline-derived CDR1 and CDR2 are SGHVS and FQNEAQ. The CDR3, as DNA: TGTGCCAGCAGCTGGGGGGGAGATCAGCCCCAGCATTTT. It specifies CASSWGGDQPQHF.

The rearrangement links TRBV5-1 to TRBJ2-3, with TRBD2 matching 11 bases. With V trimmed by 0 bases and J by 5 bases, 5 bases remained unmatched. The CDR3 totals 16 residues. Germline lookup yields CDR1 SGHRS and CDR2 YFSETQ. The CDR3, as DNA: TGCGCCAGCAGCTTGGTTAGCGGGGGGGCCGGAGATACGCAGTATTTT. It encodes CASSLVSGGAGDTQYF. The full variable domain, its missing parts supplied by reference TRBV5-1 and TRBJ2-3, is KAGVTQTPRYLIKTRGQQVTLSCSPISGHRSVSWYQQTPGQGLQFLFEYFSETQRNKGNFPGRFSGRQFSNSRSEMNVSTLELGDSALYLCASSLVSGGAGDTQYFGPGTRLTVL.

This chain links TRBV27 with TRBJ2-7; weak D call: TRBD1 (6 bases). Per germline, CDR1 MNHEY and CDR2 SMNVEV (reference sequence). The CDR3 is 14 residues long. Trimming took off 9 bases at V and 3 bases at J, with 18 bases between the two ends. CDR3 coding DNA: TGTGCCAGTGCTGTGGGAGCAGGGGTCTACGAGCAGTACTTC. This sequence encodes CASAVGAGVYEQYF.

J is TRBJ2-3 and V is TRBV7-9, with D maybe TRBD2 (5 bases). Germline CDR1 is SEHNR and CDR2 is FQNEAQ (reference sequence). CDR3 length: 14 amino acids. V lost 0 bases, J lost 1 base, and 5 bases lay in between. CDR3 nucleotides: TGTGCCAGCAGCTTAGCGGGAGGCACAGATACGCAGTATTTT. It codes for CASSLAGGTDTQYF.

The chain links TRBV28 to TRBJ1-5; perhaps TRBD1 as D (5 bases). CDR1 and CDR2 from the germline V gene are MDHEN and SYDVKM. The V gene lost 4 bases and the J gene lost 0 bases, with 13 bases spanning the gap. The CDR3 is made up of 16 amino acids. The CDR3 reads CASSSGDGYSNQPQHF. The CDR3 nucleotides read TGTGCCAGCAGTTCGGGGGACGGCTATAGCAATCAGCCCCAGCATTTT.

The V and J genes are TRBV10-3 and TRBJ2-3; D might be TRBD1 (6 bases). The germline V gene has CDR1 ENHRY and CDR2 SYGVKD. The CDR3 spans 17 residues. Trimming removed 2 bases from V and 0 bases from J, with 15 bases in between. The DNA for the CDR3 is TGTGCCATCAGTGAGGGGGGACAAGGATCTAGCACAGATACGCAGTATTTT. It translates to CAISEGGQGSSTDTQYF.

The chain recombines TRBV6-1 with TRBJ1-5; possibly TRBD1 for D (5 bases). Per the germline V gene, CDR1 is MNHNS and CDR2 is SASEGT. The CDR3 is 14 residues long. Trimming took off 7 bases at V and 0 bases at J, with 10 bases between the two ends. Here the CDR3 reads CASTGRVSNQPQHF. For the CDR3, the DNA is TGTGCCAGCACAGGGAGGGTTAGCAATCAGCCCCAGCATTTT.

The genes are TRBV15 and TRBJ1-6, with 7 bases aligning to TRBD1. This CDR3 spans 16 amino acids. V was pared by 0 bases and J by 9 bases, with 8 bases of the junction left unmatched. Looked up from germline, CDR1 is LNHNV and CDR2 is YYDKDF (reference sequence). CDR3 protein: CATSRDPGTASSPLHF. DNA of the CDR3: TGTGCCACCAGCAGAGACCCGGGGACAGCGAGTTCACCCCTCCACTTT.

The chain combines TRBV23-1 with TRBJ1-2; D might be TRBD1 (5 bases). TRBV23-1 is reported as an ORF; its role is uncertain. V was clipped by 0 bases and J by 3 bases, with 8 bases between them. This CDR3 spans 14 amino acids. The CDR3 protein is CASSQSKGYYGYTF. As DNA, the CDR3 is TGCGCCAGCAGTCAATCTAAGGGGTACTATGGCTACACCTTC.